These T cell receptor beta chains were read from a single sample in a study of T cells after yellow fever vaccination. TCRdb re-called the 5' RACE reads through MiXCR, storing one row per CDR3 protein. The sample has around 530,000 distinct CDR3 sequences; around 17% are singletons. The sequenced sample was PBMCs, obtained 5 to 6 days after the first yellow fever vaccination. The receptors shown here come from a man aged 18 to 30 who received the YFV17D yellow fever vaccine. The CDR3 runs from the conserved cysteine through the conserved F or W. A D gene is named only where the DNA matches it firmly. Expanded clones get a size class; other rows say once, few or many, or leave the size out.

>few|TRBJ1-2|TRBV18|TRBD1
TGTGCCAGCTCAACGGGACAGCCGAAGAACTATGGCTACACCTTC
CASSTGQPKNYGYTF
>few|TRBJ1-3|TRBV29-1|NA
TGCAGCGTCCTGTCGGTAAACACCATATATTTT
CSVLSVNTIYF
>NA|TRBJ1-5|TRBV24-1|TRBD1
TGTGCCACCAGTGACCGTACAGGGGGCAATCAGCCCCAGCATTTT
CATSDRTGGNQPQHF
>NA|TRBJ1-4|TRBV27|TRBD1
TGTGCCAGCGGATCACTCACAGGGGTGAGGGAAAAACTGTTTTTT
CASGSLTGVREKLFF
>NA|TRBJ1-2|TRBV10-3|NA
TGTGCCACCCGGACCGGGGGGTATGGCTACACCTTC
CATRTGGYGYTF
>NA|TRBJ2-5|TRBV6-5|NA
TGTGCCAGCAGTTATTCCGGATCAACAGGGGAGACCCAGTACTTC
CASSYSGSTGETQYF
>NA|TRBJ1-1|TRBV6-5|NA
TGTGCCAGCAGTTACTCGATATACACTGAAGCTTTCTTT
CASSYSIYTEAFF
>few|TRBJ2-7|TRBV29-1|TRBD1
TGCAGCGTTGAAGGGGGTAGGGGGCGCGAGGACGAGCAGTACTTC
CSVEGGRGREDEQYF
>NA|TRBJ1-2|TRBV6-5|TRBD1
TGTGCCAGCAGTTACGCACTGACAGGGGGATCGCTTGGCTACACCTTC
CASSYALTGGSLGYTF
>NA|TRBJ2-3|TRBV20-1|TRBD2
TGCAGTGCCCCCCTAGCGGGGGGATCCACAGATACGCAGTATTTT
CSAPLAGGSTDTQYF
>many|TRBJ1-2|TRBV18|NA
TGTGCCAGCTCACCACGAGAAGTGTTTAACTATGGCTACACCTTC
CASSPREVFNYGYTF
>NA|TRBJ2-7|TRBV5-1|TRBD2
TGCGCCAGCAGCTTGGTCCCAGCGGGGGCCGGGCGCTACGAGCAGTACTTC
CASSLVPAGAGRYEQYF
>NA|TRBJ1-2|TRBV15|NA
TGTGCCACCAGCAGAGACACCGCGACCAGCTATGGCTACACCTTC
CATSRDTATSYGYTF
>few|TRBJ1-5|TRBV6-2/TRBV6-3|TRBD1
TGTGCCACCCGGACAGGAAATCAGCCCCAGCATTTT
CATRTGNQPQHF
>few|TRBJ2-7|TRBV11-2|NA
TGTGCCAGCAGCCCAGATAATGATGAGGACGAGCAGTACTTC
CASSPDNDEDEQYF
>few|TRBJ2-5|TRBV19|NA
TGTGCCAGTAGTATTGGCCCAGAGACCCAGTACTTC
CASSIGPETQYF
>few|TRBJ1-2|TRBV6-5|NA
TGTGCCAGCAACGGCCCCAACTATGGCTACACCTTC
CASNGPNYGYTF
>many|TRBJ2-3|TRBV5-5|NA
TGTGCCAGCACCCCAGGACAAACTAGCACAGATACGCAGTATTTT
CASTPGQTSTDTQYF
>few|TRBJ2-5|TRBV2|TRBD1
TGTGCCAGCAGTACGACAGGGGAAGAGGGAAGGGAGACCCAGTACTTC
CASSTTGEEGRETQYF
>once|TRBJ2-2|TRBV19|NA
TGTGCCAGTATGAGGGACCCGAACACCGGGGAGCTGTTTTTT
CASMRDPNTGELFF
>NA|TRBJ1-2|TRBV6-5|NA
TGTGCCAGCAGTTACCGCGGAGGGGTCGAGAGTGGCTACACCTTC
CASSYRGGVESGYTF
>few|TRBJ2-3|TRBV6-1|NA
TGTGCCAGCAGTCCTACCCCGCTGGTTAATACGCAGTATTTT
CASSPTPLVNTQYF
>NA|TRBJ2-7|TRBV7-8|NA
TGTGCCAGCAGCTTAGGAACAGGGGGGGAGTACGAGCAGTACTTC
CASSLGTGGEYEQYF
>few|TRBJ1-1|TRBV29-1|NA
TGCAGCGTTGAGCGGGGGGAGGAAACTGAAGCTTTCTTT
CSVERGEETEAFF
>NA|TRBJ2-1|TRBV10-3|TRBD2
TGTGCCATCAGCTCCGGGACTAGCGGGGAACAAGGCTACAATGAGCAGTTCTTC
CAISSGTSGEQGYNEQFF
>NA|TRBJ2-3|TRBV4-3|TRBD2
TGCGCCAGCAGAAGAGTAGCGGGGGAACCCCGCACAGATACGCAGTATTTT
CASRRVAGEPRTDTQYF
>few|TRBJ2-1|TRBV4-1|NA
TGCGCCAGCAGCCCCCCCTGGGGCAATGAGCAGTTCTTC
CASSPPWGNEQFF
>NA|TRBJ2-3|TRBV29-1|NA
TGCAGCGTTGCCCCCGGGGGGCGTCAGTATTTT
CSVAPGGRQYF
>few|TRBJ2-2|TRBV6-2/TRBV6-3|NA
TGTGCCAGCAGTTACTGGAGGGCCTCGAACACCGGGGAGCTGTTTTTT
CASSYWRASNTGELFF
>NA|TRBJ2-7|TRBV6-2/TRBV6-3|TRBD2
TGTGCCAGCCCAATGCGGAGCGGGGGCCTCTACGAGCAGTACTTC
CASPMRSGGLYEQYF
>few|TRBJ1-1|TRBV25-1|NA
TGTGCCATCACTGAAGCTTTCTTT
CAITEAFF
>NA|TRBJ2-3|TRBV24-1|NA
TGTGCCACCAGTGTAGGCAACAGGGCGGCAGATACGCAGTATTTT
CATSVGNRAADTQYF
>few|TRBJ2-1|TRBV12-3/TRBV12-4|NA
TGTGCCAGCAGTTTAATCCGGGGCAGAAGCTCCTACAATGAGCAGTTCTTC
CASSLIRGRSSYNEQFF
>NA|TRBJ2-1|TRBV10-2|TRBD2
TGCGCCAGCGGGGGACTAGCGGGAGACAATGAGCAGTTCTTC
CASGGLAGDNEQFF
>few|TRBJ1-6|TRBV7-3|NA
TGTGCCAGCAGAGATACAGGGTATTTGTCACCCCTCCACTTT
CASRDTGYLSPLHF
>few|TRBJ2-1|TRBV4-1|NA
TGCGCCAGCAGCCAAGGCTGGTCCAGGAGAGACGAGCAGTTCTTC
CASSQGWSRRDEQFF
>NA|TRBJ2-3|TRBV6-5|TRBD1
TGTGCCAGCAGCTACAGGGGTTCCCCCACAGATACGCAGTATTTT
CASSYRGSPTDTQYF
>NA|TRBJ1-1|TRBV20-1|NA
TGCAGTGCTAAAGGACTGCTCACTGAAGCTTTCTTT
CSAKGLLTEAFF
>few|TRBJ2-1|TRBV2|TRBD2
TGTGCCAGCGGGAGCGGGGTTCACAATGAGCAGTTCTTC
CASGSGVHNEQFF
>few|TRBJ2-7|TRBV4-2|TRBD1
TGTGCCAGCAGCCGAGAAGGGACAGGGGGTTACGAGCAGTACTTC
CASSREGTGGYEQYF
>NA|TRBJ1-3|TRBV5-1|NA
TGCGCCAGCAGCCCGTACCTGGGGCAGAGAAACACCATATATTTT
CASSPYLGQRNTIYF
>few|TRBJ1-5|TRBV6-1|TRBD1
TGTGCCAGCAGAGCCGGGACAGGAGTTAGCAATCAGCCCCAGCATTTT
CASRAGTGVSNQPQHF
>few|TRBJ1-4|TRBV15|NA
TGTGCCACCAGCAAAGAAGGGTTCGAGGAAAAACTGTTTTTT
CATSKEGFEEKLFF
>NA|TRBJ2-1|TRBV28|TRBD2
TGTGCCAGCAGCTCAGGACTAGCCCCTGAGCAGTTCTTC
CASSSGLAPEQFF
>few|TRBJ2-3|TRBV5-1|NA
TGCGCCAGCAGCTTGCAGGCCGGCGATACGCAGTATTTT
CASSLQAGDTQYF
>NA|TRBJ2-1|TRBV7-8|TRBD2
TGTGCCAGCAGTCCTCAGCGGGGCCTCCGAGGTGAGCAGTTCTTC
CASSPQRGLRGEQFF
>NA|TRBJ1-1|TRBV6-1|TRBD1
TGTGCCAGCAACTCGGGACAGGGGCAAACTGAAGCTTTCTTT
CASNSGQGQTEAFF
>NA|TRBJ2-3|TRBV7-2|NA
TGTGCCAGCAGCCCCACAAACACAGATACGCAGTATTTT
CASSPTNTDTQYF
>NA|TRBJ2-4|TRBV29-1|TRBD1
TGCAGCGTTTACCTCCGGGACAGGGGGCACATTCAGTACTTC
CSVYLRDRGHIQYF
>NA|TRBJ2-4|TRBV7-2|NA
TGTGCCAGCAGCGGTCAGGGGAAAGTCAAAAACATTCAGTACTTC
CASSGQGKVKNIQYF
>many|TRBJ1-2|TRBV7-2|TRBD1
TGTGCCAGCAGCGCCCGGGACAGGGGCTATGGCTACACCTTC
CASSARDRGYGYTF
>few|TRBJ1-6|TRBV23-1|NA
TGCGCCAGCAGTCAAGCCACCGACAGGTGGCTCTCACCCCTCCACTTT
CASSQATDRWLSPLHF
>NA|TRBJ2-1|TRBV12-3/TRBV12-4|NA
TGTGCCAGCAGTTTAGGGGTGAGGCAGTTCTTC
CASSLGVRQFF
>NA|TRBJ1-5|TRBV5-1|TRBD1
TGCGCCAGCAACGGGACAGGGCCATTCTATAGCAATCAGCCCCAGCATTTT
CASNGTGPFYSNQPQHF
>NA|TRBJ2-3|TRBV20-1|NA
TGCAGTGCGGCGGACTACACCACAGATACGCAGTATTTT
CSAADYTTDTQYF
>NA|TRBJ2-3|TRBV27|TRBD2
TGTGCCAGCAGGGCTCTAGCGGGGGGATCCACAGATACGCAGTATTTT
CASRALAGGSTDTQYF
>few|TRBJ2-1|TRBV9|NA
TGTGCCAGCAGCGTAGGGGTAACCTACCCCTACAATGAGCAGTTCTTC
CASSVGVTYPYNEQFF